This TCR beta chain comes out of a study of beta chain features in type 1 diabetes. Overall study findings and caveats: Type 1 diabetes patients had VDJ junctions that carried fewer insertions and more deletions.

A few counts support this clone. Its antigen is not known. The CDR3 loop spans 15 amino acids. V was pared by 1 base and J by 2 bases, with 0 bases of the junction left unmatched. Germline CDR1 reads MGHRA; CDR2 reads YSYEKL. The study reverse transcribed the entire isolated RNA, so it sequenced expressed TCRB transcripts. Clones were sequenced by immunoSEQ multiplex PCR, and TCRdb holds only the in-frame ones, with some missing. The sample contains 240,000 or so clones, about 63% of which appear only once. The chain has TRBV4-1 and TRBJ1-5, with 9 bases matching TRBD1. The TCR sequence derives from a man under 40 in good health. Sequenced material: naive CD4+ T cells from blood. CDR3 protein: CASSQGTGGNQPQHF. Here the CDR3 DNA reads TGCGCCAGCAGCCAAGGGACAGGGGGCAATCAGCCCCAGCATTTT.